Listed below are T cell receptor beta chains from one sample, sequenced in a study of cytomegalovirus exposure and HLA in healthy donors. TCRdb's copy holds only in-frame clones and misses some; the assay was immunoSEQ multiplex PCR. This sample has about 110,000 clones, with 76% found just once. Sequencing used PBMCs. The origin of the receptors is a man under 40 in good health and CMV-seropositive. CDR3s include the opening cysteine and the closing phenylalanine or tryptophan. Each record gives: J gene, V gene, clone size, D gene, CDR3 protein, CDR3 DNA. The D gene is left open where the match is weak. Clone size is not always given. Where it is, it says once, few, many or a class for expanded clones.

TRBJ1-5	TRBV4-3	-	-	CASSQQGNQPQHF	TGCGCCAGCAGCCAACAGGGGAATCAGCCCCAGCATTTT
TRBJ1-5	TRBV19	-	TRBD1	CASSTSTGRSNQPQHF	TGTGCCAGTAGCACCTCGACAGGGCGCAGCAATCAGCCCCAGCATTTT
TRBJ1-1	TRBV5-1	-	-	CASSPDSMNTEAFF	TGCGCCAGCAGCCCGGACAGCATGAACACTGAAGCTTTCTTT
TRBJ2-5	TRBV15	few	TRBD2	CATSRDIAGGRETQYF	TGTGCCACCAGCAGAGATATAGCGGGGGGGCGTGAGACCCAGTACTTC
TRBJ2-5	TRBV28	-	TRBD2	CASSSTLAGVRETQYF	TGTGCCAGCAGTTCAACGCTAGCGGGGGTAAGGGAGACCCAGTACTTC
TRBJ2-2	TRBV29-1	-	TRBD2	CSVGASGGGELFF	TGCAGCGTGGGGGCTAGCGGGGGCGGGGAGCTGTTTTTT
TRBJ1-4	TRBV19	-	-	CASSPTSTNEKLFF	TGTGCCAGTAGTCCGACTTCCACTAATGAAAAACTGTTTTTT
TRBJ2-5	TRBV30	-	-	CAWSGGETQYF	TGTGCCTGGAGCGGCGGAGAGACCCAGTACTTC
TRBJ2-5	TRBV19	-	TRBD2	CASAIAGASETQYF	TGTGCCAGTGCGATAGCGGGGGCCTCGGAGACCCAGTACTTC
TRBJ1-2	TRBV5-6	-	TRBD1	CASSLGGQGSLGYTF	TGTGCCAGCAGCTTGGGAGGACAGGGGTCTCTTGGCTACACCTTC
TRBJ2-3	TRBV7-9	-	-	CASSLDLSGDTQYF	TGTGCCAGCAGCTTAGACCTATCTGGAGATACGCAGTATTTT
TRBJ2-7	TRBV6-5	-	-	CASSYSMEGASYEQYF	TGTGCCAGCAGTTACTCGATGGAGGGAGCCTCCTACGAGCAGTACTTC
TRBJ2-5	TRBV6-5	-	TRBD1	CASSYLQGARETQYF	TGTGCCAGCAGTTACTTGCAGGGGGCGCGAGAGACCCAGTACTTC
TRBJ2-1	TRBV4-3	-	-	CASSLVAQDPPFF	TGCGCCAGCAGCCTCGTGGCCCAGGATCCCCCATTCTTC
TRBJ2-5	TRBV18	few	TRBD1	CASSNQGAGETQYF	TGTGCCAGCTCAAACCAGGGGGCCGGAGAGACCCAGTACTTC
TRBJ1-5	TRBV28	once	-	CASSLGRNSNQPQHF	TGTGCCAGCAGCCTAGGTCGCAATAGCAATCAGCCCCAGCATTTT
TRBJ1-4	TRBV13	-	TRBD1	CASSRDRGHEKLFF	TGTGCCAGCAGCCGCGACAGGGGGCACGAAAAACTGTTTTTT
TRBJ1-1	TRBV7-2	-	-	CASSLSSQTANTEAFF	TGTGCCAGCAGCTTAAGTTCTCAGACAGCGAACACTGAAGCTTTCTTT
TRBJ2-3	TRBV6-1	few	TRBD2	CASSETFRLASTDTQYF	TGTGCCAGCAGTGAAACCTTTCGACTAGCCAGCACAGATACGCAGTATTTT
TRBJ2-7	TRBV9	-	-	CASSPGGSLLDEQYF	TGTGCCAGCAGCCCAGGTGGTTCCCTCCTTGACGAGCAGTACTTC
TRBJ1-5	TRBV27	-	-	CASGSGGVQPQHF	TGTGCCAGCGGGAGTGGGGGCGTACAGCCCCAGCATTTT
TRBJ2-6	TRBV7-6	-	-	CASSLVGRDGANVLTF	TGTGCCAGCAGCTTAGTTGGCCGTGATGGGGCCAACGTCCTGACTTTC
TRBJ2-1	TRBV11-2	-	TRBD1	CASSLDLGTGGFRGNEQFF	TGTGCCAGCAGCTTAGACCTCGGGACAGGGGGCTTTAGGGGTAATGAGCAGTTCTTC
TRBJ2-7	TRBV5-4	-	-	CASSFWGRNAEQYF	TGTGCCAGCAGCTTTTGGGGGCGGAACGCCGAGCAGTACTTC
TRBJ2-1	TRBV29-1	-	TRBD2	CSVQGASGGAHDNEQFF	TGCAGCGTTCAAGGGGCTAGCGGGGGGGCTCATGACAATGAGCAGTTCTTC
TRBJ1-4	TRBV7-9	-	-	CASSLVAGVEKLFF	TGTGCCAGCAGCTTAGTGGCAGGGGTTGAAAAACTGTTTTTT
TRBJ1-5	TRBV28	-	-	CASKVAGSSNQPQHF	TGTGCCAGCAAGGTGGCGGGGTCCAGCAATCAGCCCCAGCATTTT
TRBJ2-3	TRBV19	-	-	CATAEADTQYF	TGTGCCACTGCAGAGGCAGATACGCAGTATTTT
TRBJ2-1	TRBV23-1	once	TRBD1	CASSPGTGEHEQFF	TGCGCCAGCAGCCCTGGGACAGGGGAGCATGAGCAGTTCTTC
TRBJ2-7	TRBV5-1	-	-	CASSELYEQYF	TGCGCCAGCAGCGAGCTGTACGAGCAGTACTTC
TRBJ1-2	TRBV2	-	-	CASSESRQDYGYTF	TGTGCCAGCAGTGAGAGCAGACAGGACTATGGCTACACCTTC
TRBJ1-2	TRBV20-1	-	-	CSARQGYTF	TGCAGTGCCAGACAAGGCTACACCTTC
TRBJ2-7	TRBV27	-	TRBD1	CASSPRGTGRQYF	TGTGCCAGCAGTCCCCGAGGGACAGGAAGGCAATACTTC
TRBJ2-7	TRBV6-6	-	-	CASTAGYEQYF	TGTGCCAGCACGGCGGGCTACGAGCAGTACTTC
TRBJ2-7	TRBV2	once	-	CASSEAAVSYEQYF	TGTGCCAGCAGTGAAGCGGCCGTTTCCTACGAGCAGTACTTC
TRBJ2-7	TRBV2	-	TRBD1	CASPGLTGGSYEQYF	TGTGCCAGCCCCGGATTGACAGGGGGCTCCTACGAGCAGTACTTC
TRBJ2-7	TRBV4-3	-	TRBD1	CASSQDYRGPSSYEQYF	TGCGCCAGCAGCCAAGATTACAGGGGACCGAGCTCCTACGAGCAGTACTTC
TRBJ1-1	TRBV4-3	-	TRBD1	CASSPYPSNRGIEAFF	TGCGCCAGCAGCCCCTACCCTAGTAACAGGGGCATTGAAGCTTTCTTT
TRBJ1-2	TRBV5-6	-	-	CASSFGAGNDGYTF	TGTGCCAGCAGCTTCGGGGCGGGGAATGATGGCTACACCTTC
TRBJ1-5	TRBV14	-	TRBD1	CASSSGQNNQPQHF	TGTGCCAGCAGCTCGGGACAGAACAATCAGCCCCAGCATTTT
TRBJ1-5	TRBV30	-	-	CAWSLGAGNQPQHF	TGTGCCTGGAGTTTGGGGGCTGGCAATCAGCCCCAGCATTTT